The 14 T cell receptor beta chains in this list originate from one sample, sequenced in a study of blood T cells in healthy people across ages. Combining a sample-barcoded 5' primer with a J-beta primer mix, a second PCR ran for roughly 7 to 11 cycles. A single record per CDR3 protein comes from TCRdb applying MiXCR to the 5' RACE reads. The data show approximately 780,000 distinct CDR3 sequences, roughly 25% seen once. This sample also appeared in a second study, on T cells of mothers and their children.

Sequencing input: blood. The receptor set was obtained from a boy under 18 in good health.

As to this clonotype: The junction and the germline gene differ at one end; a read error may be behind it. V is TRBV5-7 and J is TRBJ2-1; TRBD2 agrees at 7 bases. TRBV5-7 is assigned to the ORF class and has an uncertain function. The CDR3 spans 11 residues. CDR3 protein: CTSSQSGETWF. The CDR3 DNA is TGTACCAGCAGCCAGAGCGGGGAAACTTGGTTC.

This rearrangement joins TRBV28 to TRBJ1-1; D might be TRBD1 (5 bases). With 6 bases removed from V and 0 bases from J, the gap between germline ends came to 11 bases. This CDR3 is built from 14 residues. The V gene's germline CDR1 is MDHEN and CDR2 SYDVKM. As DNA, the CDR3 is TGTGCCAGCAGGTCGGGGGGATTGAACACTGAAGCTTTCTTT. Amino acids: CASRSGGLNTEAFF.

This clonotype showed up just a few times. An end of the junction differs from the germline gene, which may be a read error. This chain connects TRBV28 to TRBJ1-1; D may be TRBD1 (6 bases). Germline lookup yields CDR1 MDHEN and CDR2 SYDVKM. This CDR3 is 15 amino acids long. The CDR3 DNA reads as TGTGCCAGCAGTCGGGGGCGCCACCGGGATACTGAGGCTTTCTTT. Translation: CASSRGRHRDTEAFF.

This clonotype was seen only a few times. The chain combines TRBV4-2 with TRBJ2-7; D not certain. Germline V lookup: CDR1 LGHNA, CDR2 YNFKEQ. CDR3 length: 13 residues. V gave up 1 base and J gave up 5 bases, with 9 bases separating them. DNA for the CDR3: TGTGCCAGCAGCCAAGTCCGGTCCCACGAGCAGTACTTC. As protein: CASSQVRSHEQYF.

This clonotype was counted only a few times. CDR3 coding DNA: TGTGCCAGCAGCTTAGCAGGAGAGCAGACCGGGGAGCTGTTTTTT. Encoded protein: CASSLAGEQTGELFF. V usage is TRBV7-9 and J usage is TRBJ2-2; D is ambiguous. V was cut by 0 bases and J by 5 bases, with 10 bases left in between. The CDR3 spans 15 residues. Germline V gene sequence: CDR1 SEHNR, CDR2 FQNEAQ (reference sequence).

The V gene is TRBV5-1, the J gene TRBJ2-5, with 9 bases identical to TRBD2. Germline assignment: CDR1 SGHRS and CDR2 YFSETQ. V was clipped by 0 bases and J by 5 bases; unmatched bases: 8. The CDR3 spans 16 residues. CDR3 amino acids: CASSLAPGLAGETQYF. CDR3 DNA sequence: TGCGCCAGCAGCTTGGCCCCAGGGCTAGCGGGGGAGACCCAGTACTTC. Full variable domain (remainder filled in from reference TRBV5-1 and TRBJ2-5): KAGVTQTPRYLIKTRGQQVTLSCSPISGHRSVSWYQQTPGQGLQFLFEYFSETQRNKGNFPGRFSGRQFSNSRSEMNVSTLELGDSALYLCASSLAPGLAGETQYFGPGTRLLVL.

This clonotype has more than one count but fewer than ten. The chain combines TRBV28 with TRBJ2-1; 11 bases are shared with TRBD2. The germline gives CDR1 MDHEN, CDR2 SYDVKM. The junction had 8 bases not matched to a gene; V was cut back by 2 bases and J by 8 bases. CDR3 size: 16 residues. CDR3 in amino acids: CASSLHSGGASDEQFF. CDR3 in DNA: TGTGCCAGCAGTTTACATAGCGGGGGGGCATCGGATGAGCAGTTCTTC.

The sample holds a few counts of this clonotype. V usage is TRBV12-3 or TRBV12-4 and J usage is TRBJ2-3, with TRBD1 matching over 8 bases. V was clipped by 5 bases and J by 6 bases; unmatched bases: 10. CDR3 size: 15 residues. This CDR3 reads CASSPGTGPLDTQYF. In DNA, the CDR3 is TGTGCCAGCAGTCCCGGGACAGGACCGCTGGATACGCAGTATTTT.

CDR3 DNA sequence: TGTGCCATCAGTGAGTCGACGACGGGGAGCAATCAGCCCCAGCATTTT. Amino acids: CAISESTTGSNQPQHF. This chain links TRBV10-3 with TRBJ1-5; D is undetermined. The V gene's germline CDR1 is ENHRY and CDR2 SYGVKD. V was trimmed by 0 bases and J by 1 base, leaving 10 bases between them. CDR3 size: 16 residues.

There are a few counts of this clonotype. The chain joins TRBV28 to TRBJ1-1; D call uncertain. V was trimmed by 6 bases and J by 11 bases, leaving 22 bases between them. The CDR3 loop spans 14 amino acids. Germline V gene sequence: CDR1 MDHEN, CDR2 SYDVKM. In DNA form, the CDR3 reads TGTGCCAGCAGACCCACAGTAGAAGCGGGTTCCGCTTTCTTT. This codes for CASRPTVEAGSAFF.

This clonotype came up a few times. This chain connects TRBV12-3 or TRBV12-4 to TRBJ1-2, with 7 nucleotides matching TRBD1. The CDR3 length is 14 residues. Trimming cost V 5 bases and J 5 bases; bases outside gene matches: 8. The CDR3 coding sequence is TGTGCCAGCAGTCTCCGGGACAGAGGGTATGGCTACACCTTC. Translating gives CASSLRDRGYGYTF.

This chain joins TRBV3-1 and TRBJ2-1; TRBD1 is a possible D gene (6 bases). This CDR3 region has 13 residues. Trimming stripped 6 bases from V and 5 bases from J, with 11 bases between. CDR1 is LGHDT, CDR2 YNNKEL, per germline (reference sequence). CDR3 protein: CASRTGLNNEQFF. In DNA form, the CDR3 reads TGTGCCAGCAGGACAGGTCTTAACAATGAGCAGTTCTTC.

The chain has TRBV30 and TRBJ1-4; the D gene is possibly TRBD1 (5 bases). CDR1 GTSNPN and CDR2 SVGIG come from the germline V gene (reference sequence). The CDR3 has 12 residues. The V and J ends lost 5 bases and 8 bases respectively, with 12 bases between them. The CDR3 DNA reads TGTGCCTGGCGGCCTCAGGGAGAAAAACTGTTTTTT. This encodes CAWRPQGEKLFF.

A few counts support this clonotype. The chain combines TRBV9 with TRBJ1-5; 8 positions agree with TRBD1. After removal of 4 bases from V and 4 bases from J, the junction contained 4 bases not matched to a gene. Germline V gives CDR1 SGDLS, CDR2 YYNGEE. The CDR3 totals 14 residues. The CDR3 DNA follows: TGTGCCAGCAGCACCGGACAGGGTAATCAGCCCCAGCATTTT. This translates into CASSTGQGNQPQHF.